The rows below give T cell receptor beta chains drawn from one sample of a study of blood T cell repertoires in COVID-19. Sequencing was performed with immunoSEQ multiplex PCR; in TCRdb, only in-frame clones are kept and a portion is missing. The sample includes some 150,000 clones, over 70% of them seen just once. Input material: peripheral blood. Every receptor here comes from a man between 45 and 60 years old who had recovered from COVID-19. Each CDR3 is given without its conserved first and last residue. The D gene is left open where the match is weak.

j_call v_call d_call cdr3_aa
TRBJ1-3 TRBV9 . ASSVEAGTGNTIY
TRBJ1-4 TRBV18 . ASSPVITNEKLF
TRBJ1-2 TRBV6-5 TRBD1 ASSYMDRARSYPT
TRBJ2-5 TRBV6-5 . ASSYGRDSQETQY
TRBJ1-1 TRBV3-1/TRBV3-2 . ASTPDTSRNTEAF
TRBJ1-4 TRBV6-5 . ASSYRGRDEKLF
TRBJ2-3 TRBV9 TRBD2 ASSVESGGVDTQY
TRBJ1-5 TRBV12-3/TRBV12-4 . ASRTGFNQPQH
TRBJ2-7 TRBV11-2 TRBD1 ASSWGGQGSSEQY
TRBJ1-2 TRBV30 TRBD1 AWSVLDRGLRGYT
TRBJ1-2 TRBV18 . ASSPAAAGRSGYT
TRBJ1-2 TRBV12-3/TRBV12-4 . ASSSSGDYGYT
TRBJ2-2 TRBV7-2 TRBD1 ASSFNRGDTGELF
TRBJ1-2 TRBV6-5 . ASSRGSWVNYGYT
TRBJ2-2 TRBV11-3 TRBD2 ASSSGVNTGELF
TRBJ2-3 TRBV2 TRBD1 ASRFRDRGRGTDTQY